The 16 T cell receptor beta chains below come from one sample, sequenced in a study of blood T cells in healthy people across ages. Together with a sample-barcoded 5' primer, a J-beta primer mix was included in a second PCR lasting about 7 to 11 cycles. One entry per CDR3 protein, called by TCRdb with MiXCR from the 5' RACE reads. The repertoire holds under 1,100,000 distinct CDR3 sequences, approximately 26% seen once, with 0.75% in the top ten. This same sample was also part of a study on T cells of mothers and their children.

The sample consisted of blood. The origin of the receptors is a girl under 10 years old in good health.

This clonotype was observed a handful of times. The V and J genes are TRBV3-1 and TRBJ1-1; the match to TRBD1 covers 9 bases. V trimming: 3 bases; J trimming: 4 bases; junction bases outside the gene matches: 3. This CDR3 contains 14 residues. Germline loops: CDR1 LGHDT, CDR2 YNNKEL (reference sequence). For the CDR3, the DNA is TGTGCCAGCAGCCAGCCGGGACAGGGCACTGAAGCTTTCTTT. Translated: CASSQPGQGTEAFF.

The V and J genes are TRBV10-3 and TRBJ1-5; 7 bases align to TRBD1. This CDR3 is 17 amino acids long. Per the germline V gene, CDR1 is ENHRY and CDR2 is SYGVKD. V trimming: 0 bases; J trimming: 8 bases; junction bases outside the gene matches: 13. The CDR3 region is CAISESILKGADKPQHF. The CDR3 bases are TGTGCCATCAGTGAGTCGATATTAAAGGGGGCGGATAAGCCCCAGCATTTT.

This clonotype was seen many times. The CDR3 bases are TGTGCCAGCAGCGCAGGACACCCAAGCACAGATACGCAGTATTTT. It yields the protein CASSAGHPSTDTQYF. The J gene is TRBJ2-3, the V gene TRBV7-9; weak D call: TRBD1 (5 bases). V lost 5 bases and J lost 0, with 12 bases in between. The CDR3 runs to 15 residues. CDR1 is SEHNR, CDR2 FQNEAQ, per germline (reference sequence). The whole variable domain, filled in from reference TRBV7-9 and TRBJ2-3, reads DTGVSQNPRHKITKRGQNVTFRCDPISEHNRLYWYRQTLGQGPEFLTYFQNEAQLEKSRLLSDRFSAERPKGSFSTLEIQRTEQGDSAMYLCASSAGHPSTDTQYFGPGTRLTVL.

The table lists this clonotype with a few counts. One end of the junction is discordant with germline, which a read error may explain. The chain joins TRBV14 to TRBJ1-1; D gene uncertain. Per germline, CDR1 SGHDN and CDR2 FVKESK. The CDR3 is 13 amino acids. The CDR3 DNA is TGTGCCAGCAGCCAAGAAAGCTACTACCCTTTGGTCTTT. Protein: CASSQESYYPLVF.

J is TRBJ2-4 and V is TRBV7-2; 11 nucleotides agree with TRBD2. Germline V gives CDR1 SGHTA, CDR2 FQGNSA. The length of the CDR3 is 16 residues. Trimming took 5 bases from V and 6 from J; bases not matched to a gene: 9. The CDR3 coding sequence is TGTGCCAGCAGCCCCTTCGGACTAGCGGGTGGAAACATTCAGTACTTC. This codes for CASSPFGLAGGNIQYF. Full variable domain (rest looked up from reference TRBV7-2 and TRBJ2-4): GAGVSQSPSNKVTEKGKDVELRCDPISGHTALYWYRQSLGQGLEFLIYFQGNSAPDKSGLPSDRFSAERTGGSVSTLTIQRTQQEDSAVYLCASSPFGLAGGNIQYFGAGTRLSVL.

This clonotype was recorded a few times. This chain joins TRBV5-1 and TRBJ2-4, with D unclear. V was clipped by 0 bases and J by 6 bases, with 10 bases between them. This CDR3 region has 14 residues. In germline, CDR1 is SGHRS, CDR2 YFSETQ. CDR3 sequence: CASSLAVVSNIQYF. The CDR3 DNA is TGCGCCAGCAGCTTGGCCGTAGTATCAAACATTCAGTACTTC.

This clonotype was seen only a few times. The chain carries TRBV5-1 and TRBJ2-1; 9 nucleotides align to TRBD2. Germline V gene lookup returns CDR1 SGHRS and CDR2 YFSETQ. V gave up 5 bases and J gave up 0 bases; unmatched junction bases: 12. This CDR3 spans 18 amino acids. The CDR3 DNA sequence: TGCGCCAGCAGAACCGGGACTAGCCCTACTAGCTCCTACAATGAGCAGTTCTTC. Translated: CASRTGTSPTSSYNEQFF. Full variable domain (outside the CDR3, taken from reference TRBV5-1 and TRBJ2-1): KAGVTQTPRYLIKTRGQQVTLSCSPISGHRSVSWYQQTPGQGLQFLFEYFSETQRNKGNFPGRFSGRQFSNSRSEMNVSTLELGDSALYLCASRTGTSPTSSYNEQFFGPGTRLTVL.

This clonotype was seen many times. The rearrangement joins TRBV6-4 to TRBJ2-3, with 7 bases identical to TRBD2. V trimming: 5 bases; J trimming: 5 bases; junction bases outside the gene matches: 10. The CDR3 is made up of 15 amino acids. Germline lookup yields CDR1 MRHNA and CDR2 SNTAGT. The CDR3 bases are TGTGCCAGCAGTCGAGCGGGGACCGGCGGAGATACGCAGTATTTT. This codes for CASSRAGTGGDTQYF.

This clonotype came up a few times. J is TRBJ2-5 and V is TRBV15; TRBD1 or TRBD2 may be the D gene (5 bases each). The J call may be wrong; the DNA end is better matched by TRBJ2-1. This CDR3 is built from 16 residues. The germline V gene encodes CDR1 LNHNV and CDR2 YYDKDF (reference sequence). The CDR3 DNA is TGTGCCACCAGCAGGAGGGACGGGCCCCTCAGCAATGAGCAGTTCTTC. It encodes CATSRRDGPLSNEQFF.

The chain joins TRBV20-1 to TRBJ2-1, with TRBD2 identical over 10 bases. Germline V gene sequence: CDR1 DFQATT, CDR2 SNEGSKA (reference sequence). J gave up 9 bases and V 3 bases, and 5 bases lay outside the gene matches. This CDR3 contains 13 residues. Here the CDR3 reads CSASLAGVSEQFF. The DNA of the CDR3 is TGCAGTGCTAGCCTAGCGGGAGTCTCTGAGCAGTTCTTC.

The rearrangement links TRBV24-1 to TRBJ1-1; TRBD1 might be the D (5 bases). The CDR3 is 12 residues long. Germline CDR1 and CDR2: KGHDR and SFDVKD. V gave up 9 bases and J gave up 6 bases, with 13 bases separating them. CDR3 loop: CATADGGAEAFF. For the CDR3, the DNA is TGTGCCACCGCAGATGGAGGGGCTGAAGCTTTCTTT.

The chain recombines TRBV4-1 with TRBJ1-2, with TRBD1 matching 8 bases. Germline CDR1 is MGHRA and CDR2 is YSYEKL. The J segment lost 6 bases and the V segment lost 1 base, leaving 10 bases of the junction unmatched. The CDR3 extends over 16 amino acids. The CDR3 sequence: CASSQGAGGLVNGYTF. For the CDR3, the DNA is TGCGCCAGCAGCCAAGGAGCAGGGGGCCTGGTGAATGGCTACACCTTC.

In nucleotides, the CDR3 is TGTGCCAGCAGTGGTCAGCGGGGCAGCCAAGAGACCCAGTACTTC. Residues: CASSGQRGSQETQYF. The rearrangement links TRBV6-2 or TRBV6-3 to TRBJ2-5, with 7 bases fitting TRBD2. The CDR3 spans 15 residues. Germline-derived CDR1 and CDR2 are MNHEY and SVGEGT. V lost 5 bases to trimming and J lost 1 base; unmatched junction nucleotides: 7.

The chain is built from TRBV7-9 and TRBJ2-1; 7 positions match TRBD1. The end of the DNA aligns better with TRBJ2-7, so the J call may be wrong. CDR3 length: 15 residues. Germline CDR1 and CDR2: SEHNR and FQNEAQ (reference sequence). As DNA, the CDR3 is TGTGCCAGCAGCGACACCGGGACAGCAGCCTACGAGCAGTACTTC. As protein: CASSDTGTAAYEQYF.

This clonotype was seen a handful of times. The chain carries TRBV11-2 and TRBJ2-2; 11 nucleotides line up with TRBD2. With 5 bases clipped from V and 4 bases from J, the junction kept 3 bases outside the gene matches. The CDR3 runs 15 residues. Germline V gene data show CDR1 as SGHAT and CDR2 as FQNNGV. This chain's CDR3 is CASSASGGSTGELFF. DNA of the CDR3: TGTGCCAGCAGCGCTAGCGGGGGGTCCACCGGGGAGCTGTTTTTT.

This clonotype was counted only a few times. In DNA, the CDR3 is TGTGCCAGCAGTCCTATACTTGGGCAGGTCACCGGGGAGCTGTTTTTT. It codes for CASSPILGQVTGELFF. The chain has TRBV12-3 or TRBV12-4 and TRBJ2-2; D unclear. The CDR3 extends over 16 amino acids. Trimming took 5 bases from V and 4 from J, leaving 17 bases between them.